This TCR beta chain came from a study of blood T cell repertoires in COVID-19. Profiled with immunoSEQ multiplex PCR; TCRdb holds only in-frame clones, not every one. Of about 46,000 clones listed, about 85% are singletons. The germline CDR1 and CDR2 sequences are SGHDN and FVKESK. The CDR3 is 16 residues long. The V and J ends lost 5 bases and 6 bases, in that order; junction bases with no gene match: 14. J is TRBJ2-7 and V is TRBV14, with TRBD1 matching 9 bases. The clonotype was recovered from a woman between 50 and 59 years old who had recovered from COVID-19. Sequencing used PBMCs or T cells enriched from blood (not recorded which). Written as DNA, the CDR3 is TGTGCCAGCAGCTCACAGGGGGCGACCCCTTTTAGCGAGCAGTACTTC. Translated, it gives CASSSQGATPFSEQYF.